The T cell receptor beta chain described here comes from a study of vaccination effects on CD4 cells after COVID-19. Germline loops: CDR1 GTSNPN, CDR2 SVGIG (reference sequence). This CDR3 region has 14 residues. V was cut by 0 bases and J by 0 bases, with 9 bases left in between. With the ViraFEST assay, the study expanded antigen-specific CD4+ T cells using viral peptide pools, then sequenced them. Researchers isolated CD4+ T cells once roughly ten days of culture had elapsed. It was between March and December 2020 that the person had a SARS-CoV-2 infection confirmed by PCR. As concerns this clone: The antigen is undetermined.

Repertoires were generated with immunoSEQ multiplex PCR, while TCRdb's copy carries only in-frame clones and drops some. The sample has under 55,000 clones, approximately 81% seen once. The chain has TRBV30 and TRBJ2-7; D unresolved. Material: CD4+ T cells from PBMCs cultured with a peptide pool, obtained before COVID-19 vaccination. This receptor was obtained from a human donor who had a prior SARS-CoV-2 infection. The DNA for the CDR3 is TGTGCCTGGAGTGTTGACCTGGGCTCCTACGAGCAGTACTTC. Encoded protein: CAWSVDLGSYEQYF.